This T cell receptor beta chain is drawn from a study of T cell repertoires in cytomegalovirus infection. The CDR3 is 16 amino acids. Trimming took 0 bases from V and 5 from J; bases not matched to a gene: 5. Germline V gene data show CDR1 as SGDLS and CDR2 as YYNGEE. TCRdb processed the reads anew with MiXCR; each CDR3 protein has one entry. This sample has about a million distinct CDR3 sequences; roughly 30% occur once, and the top ten carry roughly an eighth. This clonotype was detected a few times. Antigen specificity is unknown. The source of this sequence is a human donor in good health (CMV status not recorded). Some clones in this sample may be carry-over from other donors' samples. The sample consisted of cultured CD8+ T cells from PBMCs, taken from culture after CMV antigen stimulation. This chain links TRBV9 with TRBJ2-1, with 10 bases that match TRBD2. In DNA form, the CDR3 reads TGTGCCAGCAGCGTAGGGGCTAGCGGGAGAAACAATGAGCAGTTCTTC. Residues: CASSVGASGRNNEQFF.